What follows is one T cell receptor beta chain and its context. Its antigen remains unknown. The data belong to a study of shared clonotypes between healthy human individuals. As for the study in general: Ranging from 18 to 49 in age, donors were a couple of women and three men. Study conclusions and caveats: Represented diversity, genetic and exposure-history alike, was limited by few donors. Generation of non-shared clonotypes was less probable than generation of clonotypes shared by all four donors.

Libraries were prepared by immunoSEQ multiplex PCR; TCRdb keeps only in-frame clonotypes and omits some of them. This table holds about 2,500,000 clones, around 90% found once. CDR1 is SQVTM and CDR2 is ANQGSEA in the germline V gene. V shed 7 bases, J shed 5 bases, and the junction held 8 bases outside the gene matches. There are 13 residues in the CDR3. The genes are TRBV29-1 and TRBJ2-3; 8 positions match TRBD1. The receptor comes from a man aged 18 to 30 in good health. The material sequenced was naive CD4+ T cells sorted from blood. Subset indicated: CD45RA+ positively selected. The CDR3 is CSGGQGKQDTQYF. The CDR3 bases are TGCAGCGGAGGACAGGGCAAGCAAGATACGCAGTATTTT.